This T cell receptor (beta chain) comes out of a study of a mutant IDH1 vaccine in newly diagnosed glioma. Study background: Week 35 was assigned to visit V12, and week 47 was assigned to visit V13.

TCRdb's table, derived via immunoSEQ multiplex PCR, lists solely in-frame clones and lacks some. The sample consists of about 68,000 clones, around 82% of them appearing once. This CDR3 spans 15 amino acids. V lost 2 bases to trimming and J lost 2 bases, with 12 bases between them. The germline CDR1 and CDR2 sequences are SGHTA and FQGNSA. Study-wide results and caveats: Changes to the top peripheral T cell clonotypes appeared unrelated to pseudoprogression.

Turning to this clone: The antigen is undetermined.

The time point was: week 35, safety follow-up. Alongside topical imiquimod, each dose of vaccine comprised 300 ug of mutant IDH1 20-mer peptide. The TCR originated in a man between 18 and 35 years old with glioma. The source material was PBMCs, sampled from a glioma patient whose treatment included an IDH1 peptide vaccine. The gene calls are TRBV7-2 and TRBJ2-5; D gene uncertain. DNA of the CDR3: TGTGCCAGCAGCTTATGGTCAGCAGAACAAGAGACCCAGTACTTC. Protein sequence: CASSLWSAEQETQYF.